The next 5 T cell receptor beta chains were all read from a single sample in a study of blood T cells in healthy people across ages. The authors ran a second PCR of about 7 to 11 cycles using a sample-barcoded 5' primer and a J-beta primer mix. TCRdb re-analysed the 5' RACE reads in MiXCR, keeping a single row per CDR3 protein. The table lists about 640,000 distinct CDR3 sequences, approximately 50% of them singletons. Sequenced sample: blood. The receptors were gathered from a man in his sixties in good health.

Only a few counts were recorded for this clonotype. V and J are TRBV5-1 and TRBJ2-5; 11 positions agree with TRBD2. J was trimmed by 4 bases and V by 4 bases; bases with no gene match: 6. Germline V gives CDR1 SGHRS, CDR2 YFSETQ. The CDR3 extends over 15 amino acids. CDR3 sequence: CASSPSSGGLETQYF. The CDR3 nucleotides read TGCGCCAGCAGCCCTTCTAGCGGGGGGCTAGAGACCCAGTACTTC.

This chain joins TRBV6-1 and TRBJ1-2; 10 positions agree with TRBD1. V was pared by 6 bases and J by 1 base, with 5 bases of the junction left unmatched. The CDR3 sequence is 15 residues long. Looked up from germline, CDR1 is MNHNS and CDR2 is SASEGT. The CDR3 protein is CASSSRDRGNYGYTF. The DNA of the CDR3 is TGTGCCAGCAGCTCCCGGGACAGGGGTAACTATGGCTACACCTTC.

The V call is TRBV7-9, the J call TRBJ2-6, with D maybe TRBD1 (6 bases). CDR3 length equals 15 residues. Per germline, CDR1 SEHNR and CDR2 FQNEAQ (reference sequence). V shed 5 bases and J shed 2 bases, with 10 bases lying between them. CDR3: CASSPRQAGANVLTF. CDR3 coding DNA: TGTGCCAGCAGCCCGCGACAGGCTGGGGCCAACGTCCTGACTTTC.

The chain has TRBV14 and TRBJ2-5; D is uncertain. The CDR3 runs to 13 residues. Germline V lookup: CDR1 SGHDN, CDR2 FVKESK. With 1 base removed from V and 7 bases from J, the gap between germline ends came to 10 bases. The CDR3 coding sequence is TGTGCCAGCAGCCAAGGACCCCTAAGGACCCAGTACTTC. It codes for CASSQGPLRTQYF. The variable domain in full, completed from reference TRBV14 and TRBJ2-5, reads EAGVTQFPSHSVIEKGQTVTLRCDPISGHDNLYWYRRVMGKEIKFLLHFVKESKQDESGMPNNRFLAERTGGTYSTLKVQPAELEDSGVYFCASSQGPLRTQYFGPGTRLLVL.

This clonotype was found a few times. This chain connects TRBV14 to TRBJ2-7, with 7 bases aligning to TRBD1. V gave up 4 bases and J gave up 1 base; unmatched junction bases: 7. CDR1 SGHDN and CDR2 FVKESK come from the germline V gene. The CDR3 has 15 residues. This chain's CDR3 is CASSPADRASYEQYF. DNA of the CDR3: TGTGCCAGCAGCCCTGCCGACAGGGCGTCCTACGAGCAGTACTTC.